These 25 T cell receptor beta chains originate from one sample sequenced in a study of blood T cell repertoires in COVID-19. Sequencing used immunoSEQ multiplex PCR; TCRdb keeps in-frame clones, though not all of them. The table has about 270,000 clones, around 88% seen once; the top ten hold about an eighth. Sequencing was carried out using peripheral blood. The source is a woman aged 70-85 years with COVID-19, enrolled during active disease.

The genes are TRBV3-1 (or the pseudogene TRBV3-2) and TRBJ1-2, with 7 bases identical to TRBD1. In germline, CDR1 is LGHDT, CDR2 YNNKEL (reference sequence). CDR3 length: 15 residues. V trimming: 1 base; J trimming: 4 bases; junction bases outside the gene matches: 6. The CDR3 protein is CASSQGPGQFYGYTF. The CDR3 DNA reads TGTGCCAGCAGCCAAGGCCCGGGACAGTTCTATGGCTACACCTTC.

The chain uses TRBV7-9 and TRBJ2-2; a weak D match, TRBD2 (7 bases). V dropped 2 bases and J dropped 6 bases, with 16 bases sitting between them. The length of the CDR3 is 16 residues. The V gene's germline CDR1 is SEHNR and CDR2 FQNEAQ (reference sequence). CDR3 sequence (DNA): TGTGCCAGCAGCTTAATCCCTTTGGGGGGGCCCGGGGAGCTGTTTTTT. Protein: CASSLIPLGGPGELFF.

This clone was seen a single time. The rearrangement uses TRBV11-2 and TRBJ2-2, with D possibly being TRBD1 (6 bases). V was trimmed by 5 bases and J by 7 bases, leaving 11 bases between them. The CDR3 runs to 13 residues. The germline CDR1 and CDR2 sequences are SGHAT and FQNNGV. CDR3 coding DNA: TGTGCCAGCAGCCGAACAGGGTACGGGGAGCTGTTTTTT. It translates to CASSRTGYGELFF.

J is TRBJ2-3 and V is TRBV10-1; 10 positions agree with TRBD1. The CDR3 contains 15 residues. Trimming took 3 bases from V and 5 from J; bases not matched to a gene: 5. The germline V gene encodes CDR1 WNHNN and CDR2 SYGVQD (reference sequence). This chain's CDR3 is CASSDGQGGLDTQYF. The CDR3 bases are TGCGCCAGCAGTGATGGACAGGGGGGTTTAGATACGCAGTATTTT.

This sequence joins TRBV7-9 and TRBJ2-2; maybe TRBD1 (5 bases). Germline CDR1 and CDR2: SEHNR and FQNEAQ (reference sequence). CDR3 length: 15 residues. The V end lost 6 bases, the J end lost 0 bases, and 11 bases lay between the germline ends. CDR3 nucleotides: TGTGCCAGCAGTACCACAGGTTCGAACACCGGGGAGCTGTTTTTT. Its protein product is CASSTTGSNTGELFF.

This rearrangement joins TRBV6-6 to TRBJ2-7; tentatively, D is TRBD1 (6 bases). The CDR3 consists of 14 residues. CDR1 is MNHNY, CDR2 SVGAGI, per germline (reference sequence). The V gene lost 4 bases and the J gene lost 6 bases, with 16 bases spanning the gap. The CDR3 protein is CASSLTDRSLEQYF. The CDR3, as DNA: TGTGCCAGCAGTTTAACGGACAGATCGCTCGAGCAGTACTTC.

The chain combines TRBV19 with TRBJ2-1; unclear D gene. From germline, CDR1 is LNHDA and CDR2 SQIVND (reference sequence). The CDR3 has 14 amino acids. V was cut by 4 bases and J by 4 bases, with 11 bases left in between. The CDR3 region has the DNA TGTGCCAGTAGTAGTTTAGTGCCTTACAATGAGCAGTTCTTC. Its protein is CASSSLVPYNEQFF.

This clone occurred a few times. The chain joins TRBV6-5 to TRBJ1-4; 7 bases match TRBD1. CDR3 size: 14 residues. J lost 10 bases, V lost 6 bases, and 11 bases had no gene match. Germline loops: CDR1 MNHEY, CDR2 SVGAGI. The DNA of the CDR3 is TGTGCCAGCAGCGCCGCCTTGGAGGGGGCAAAACTGTTTTTT. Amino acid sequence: CASSAALEGAKLFF.

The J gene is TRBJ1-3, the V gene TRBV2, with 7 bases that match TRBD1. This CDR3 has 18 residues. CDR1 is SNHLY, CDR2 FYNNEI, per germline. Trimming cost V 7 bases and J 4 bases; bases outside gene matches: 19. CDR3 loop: CASKVEGGAGSRGNTIYF. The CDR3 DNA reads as TGTGCCAGCAAGGTCGAAGGGGGCGCAGGGTCGCGCGGAAACACCATATATTTT.

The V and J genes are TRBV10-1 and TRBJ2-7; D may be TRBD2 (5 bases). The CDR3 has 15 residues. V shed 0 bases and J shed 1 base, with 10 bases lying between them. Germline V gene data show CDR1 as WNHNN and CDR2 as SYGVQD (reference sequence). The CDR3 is CASSESGGSSYEQYF. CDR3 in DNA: TGCGCCAGCAGTGAGTCTGGAGGTTCTTCCTACGAGCAGTACTTC.

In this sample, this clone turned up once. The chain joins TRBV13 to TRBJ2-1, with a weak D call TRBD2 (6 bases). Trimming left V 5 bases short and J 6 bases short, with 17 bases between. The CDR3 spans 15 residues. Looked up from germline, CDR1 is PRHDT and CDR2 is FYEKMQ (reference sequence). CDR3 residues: CASSRKGWGVNEQFF. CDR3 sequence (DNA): TGTGCCAGCAGCCGAAAGGGATGGGGGGTCAATGAGCAGTTCTTC.

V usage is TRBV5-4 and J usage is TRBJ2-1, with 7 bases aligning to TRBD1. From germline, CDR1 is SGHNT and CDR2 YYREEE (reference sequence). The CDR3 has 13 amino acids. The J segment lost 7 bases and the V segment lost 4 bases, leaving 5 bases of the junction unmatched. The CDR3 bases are TGTGCCAGCAGCAAGACAGGGCGGAATGAGCAGTTCTTC. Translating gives CASSKTGRNEQFF.

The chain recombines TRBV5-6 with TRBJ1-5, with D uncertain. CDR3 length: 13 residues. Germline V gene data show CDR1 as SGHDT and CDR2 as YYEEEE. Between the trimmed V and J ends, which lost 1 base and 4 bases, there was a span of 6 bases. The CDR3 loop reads CASSLSVNQPQHF. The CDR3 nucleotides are TGTGCCAGCAGCTTGTCGGTGAATCAGCCCCAGCATTTT. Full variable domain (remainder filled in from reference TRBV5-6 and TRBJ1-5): DAGVTQSPTHLIKTRGQQVTLRCSPKSGHDTVSWYQQALGQGPQFIFQYYEEEERQRGNFPDRFSGHQFPNYSSELNVNALLLGDSALYLCASSLSVNQPQHFGDGTRLSIL.

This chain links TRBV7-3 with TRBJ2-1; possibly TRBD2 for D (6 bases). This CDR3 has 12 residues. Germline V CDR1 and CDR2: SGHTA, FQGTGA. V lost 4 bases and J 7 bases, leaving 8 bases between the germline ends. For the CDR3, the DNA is TGTGCCAGCAGCTCCGCGGGGAATGAGCAGTTCTTC. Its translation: CASSSAGNEQFF.

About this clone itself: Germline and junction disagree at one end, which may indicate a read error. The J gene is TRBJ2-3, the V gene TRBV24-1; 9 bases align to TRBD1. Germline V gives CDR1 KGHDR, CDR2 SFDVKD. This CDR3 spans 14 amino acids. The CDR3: CATSDLEQGAPRNF. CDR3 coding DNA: TGTGCCACCAGTGATCTCGAACAGGGGGCGCCCCGGAATTTT.

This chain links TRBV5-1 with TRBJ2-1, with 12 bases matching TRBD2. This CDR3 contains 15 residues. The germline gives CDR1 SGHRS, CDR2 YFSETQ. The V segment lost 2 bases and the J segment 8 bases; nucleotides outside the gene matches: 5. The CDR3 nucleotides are TGCGCCAGCAGCTTAGGACTAGCGGGGAGAGATGAGCAGTTCTTC. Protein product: CASSLGLAGRDEQFF.

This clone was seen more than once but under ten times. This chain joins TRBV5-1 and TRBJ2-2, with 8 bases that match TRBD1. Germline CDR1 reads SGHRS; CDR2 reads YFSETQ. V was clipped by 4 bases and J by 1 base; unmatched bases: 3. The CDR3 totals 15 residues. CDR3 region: CASSPDRGNTGELFF. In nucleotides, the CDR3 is TGCGCCAGCAGCCCTGACAGGGGGAACACCGGGGAGCTGTTTTTT.

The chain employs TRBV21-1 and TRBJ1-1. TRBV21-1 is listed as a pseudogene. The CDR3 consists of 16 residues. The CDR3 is CASSNAPEVLNTEAFF. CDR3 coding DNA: TGTGCCAGCAGCAACGCCCCGGAGGTTTTGAACACTGAAGCTTTCTTT.

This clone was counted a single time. The CDR3 spells CAISESRSGGALEQYF. For the CDR3, the DNA is TGTGCCATCAGTGAGTCCAGGAGCGGGGGGGCTCTCGAGCAGTACTTC. The chain joins TRBV10-3 to TRBJ2-7; TRBD2 matches at 10 bases. Germline V lookup: CDR1 ENHRY, CDR2 SYGVKD. J gave up 6 bases and V 0 bases, and 8 bases lay outside the gene matches. This CDR3 spans 16 amino acids.

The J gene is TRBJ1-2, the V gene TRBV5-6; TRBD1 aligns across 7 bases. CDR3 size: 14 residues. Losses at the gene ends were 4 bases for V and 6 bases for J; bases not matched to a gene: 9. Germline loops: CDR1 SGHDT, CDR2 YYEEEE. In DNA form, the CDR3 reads TGTGCCAGCAGCCTGGGACAGTGGACGAATGGCTACACCTTC. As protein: CASSLGQWTNGYTF.

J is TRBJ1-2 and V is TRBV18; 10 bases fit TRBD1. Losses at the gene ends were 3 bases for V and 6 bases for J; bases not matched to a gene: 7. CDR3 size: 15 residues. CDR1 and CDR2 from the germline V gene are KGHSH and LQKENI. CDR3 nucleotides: TGTGCCAGCTCACCCGAGGACAGGGGGAGCCATGGCTACACCTTC. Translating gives CASSPEDRGSHGYTF.

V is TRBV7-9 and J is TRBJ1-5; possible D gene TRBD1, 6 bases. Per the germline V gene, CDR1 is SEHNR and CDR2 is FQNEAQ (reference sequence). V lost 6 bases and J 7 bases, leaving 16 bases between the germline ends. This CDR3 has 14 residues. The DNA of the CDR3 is TGTGCCAGCAGGAGCGGGGGGCAAGGACAGCCCCAGCATTTT. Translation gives CASRSGGQGQPQHF.

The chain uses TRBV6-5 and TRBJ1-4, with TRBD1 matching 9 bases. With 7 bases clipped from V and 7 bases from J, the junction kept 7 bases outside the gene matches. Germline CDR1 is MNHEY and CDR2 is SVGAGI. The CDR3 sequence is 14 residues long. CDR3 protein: CASMSTGGIEKLFF. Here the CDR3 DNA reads TGTGCCAGCATGTCGACAGGGGGGATTGAAAAACTGTTTTTT.

DNA for the CDR3: TGTGCCAGCAGCTTAGAGGGCGGGGGGGACGAGCAGTACTTC. It is translated as CASSLEGGGDEQYF. This chain links TRBV7-8 with TRBJ2-7, with TRBD2 identical over 9 bases. J was trimmed by 5 bases and V by 1 base; bases with no gene match: 3. Germline V gene sequence: CDR1 SGHVS, CDR2 FQNEAQ. The CDR3 is made up of 14 amino acids.

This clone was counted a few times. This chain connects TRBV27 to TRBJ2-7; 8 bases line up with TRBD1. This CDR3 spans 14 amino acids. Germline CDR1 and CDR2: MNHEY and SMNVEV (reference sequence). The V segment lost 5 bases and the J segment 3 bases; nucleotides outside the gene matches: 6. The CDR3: CASSTGGGRYEQYF. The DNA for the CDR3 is TGTGCCAGCAGTACAGGGGGTGGCCGCTACGAGCAGTACTTC.